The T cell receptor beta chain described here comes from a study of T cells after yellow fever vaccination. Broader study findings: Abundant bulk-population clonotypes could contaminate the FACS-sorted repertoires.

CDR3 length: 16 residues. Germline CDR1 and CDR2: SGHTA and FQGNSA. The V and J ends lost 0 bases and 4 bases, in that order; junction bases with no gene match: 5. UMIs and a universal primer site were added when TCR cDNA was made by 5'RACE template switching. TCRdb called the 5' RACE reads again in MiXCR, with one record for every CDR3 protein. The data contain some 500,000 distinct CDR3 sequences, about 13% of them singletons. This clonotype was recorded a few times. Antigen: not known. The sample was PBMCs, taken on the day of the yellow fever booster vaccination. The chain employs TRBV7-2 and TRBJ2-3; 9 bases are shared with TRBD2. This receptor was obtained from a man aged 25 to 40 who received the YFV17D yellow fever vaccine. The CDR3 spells CASSLASGRGPDTQYF. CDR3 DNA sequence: TGTGCCAGCAGCTTAGCTAGCGGGAGAGGCCCAGATACGCAGTATTTT.